This TCR beta chain originates from a study of blood T cell repertoires in COVID-19. Study information: The samples span acute and convalescent COVID-19 from the United States, Italy and Spain. Nucleic acid was either cDNA or gDNA, and it came from T cells, B-cell-depleted T cells, or PBMCs.

The CDR3 has 15 amino acids. Germline lookup yields CDR1 KGHSH and CDR2 LQKENI. V was trimmed by 0 bases and J by 2 bases, leaving 11 bases between them. Profiled with immunoSEQ multiplex PCR; TCRdb holds only in-frame clones, not every one. The sample has 250,000 to 350,000 clones, about nine tenths seen once. This clone showed up just once. This rearrangement joins TRBV18 to TRBJ2-7; weak D call: TRBD1 (6 bases). The clonotype was recovered from a woman between 40 and 50 years old who had recovered from COVID-19. Sequenced material: peripheral blood. The CDR3 protein is CASSPPQGNPYEQYF. CDR3 coding DNA: TGTGCCAGCTCACCACCGCAGGGGAATCCCTACGAGCAGTACTTC.